The entry below describes one T cell receptor (beta chain). This entry comes from a study of OX40 agonist ivuxolimab in advanced cancers. V dropped 3 bases and J dropped 4; count of bases not matched to a gene: 4. In germline, CDR1 is SNHLY, CDR2 FYNNEI. The CDR3 runs 15 residues. Using immunoSEQ multiplex PCR, the repertoire was profiled, and TCRdb retains in-frame clones only, with some absent. This table has more than 50,000 clones, about 87% appearing once. The receptor was isolated from an adult with an advanced solid tumor such as melanoma, head and neck, liver or kidney cancer. The gene calls are TRBV2 and TRBJ2-1; 9 nucleotides match TRBD2. Sequenced material: CD4+ or CD8+ T cells sorted from blood, taken in a trial of the OX40 agonist ivuxolimab. The CDR3 loop reads CASSDGTSPYNEQFF. As DNA, the CDR3 is TGTGCCAGCAGTGATGGGACTAGCCCTTACAATGAGCAGTTCTTC.